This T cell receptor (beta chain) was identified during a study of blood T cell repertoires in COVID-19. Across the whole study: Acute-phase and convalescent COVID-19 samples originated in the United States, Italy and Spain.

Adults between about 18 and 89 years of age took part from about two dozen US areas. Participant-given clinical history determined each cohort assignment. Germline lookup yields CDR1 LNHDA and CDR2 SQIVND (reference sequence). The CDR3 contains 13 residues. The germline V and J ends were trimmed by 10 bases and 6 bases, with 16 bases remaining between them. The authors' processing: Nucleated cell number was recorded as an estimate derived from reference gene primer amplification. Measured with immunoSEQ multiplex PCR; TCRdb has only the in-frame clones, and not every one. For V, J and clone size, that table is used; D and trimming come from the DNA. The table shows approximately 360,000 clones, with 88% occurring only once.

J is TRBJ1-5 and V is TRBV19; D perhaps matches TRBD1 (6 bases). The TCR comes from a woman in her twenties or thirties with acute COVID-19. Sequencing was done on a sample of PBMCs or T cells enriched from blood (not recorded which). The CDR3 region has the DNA TGTGCCACTGGCGACAGGAGCTCTCAGCCCCAGCATTTT. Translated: CATGDRSSQPQHF.